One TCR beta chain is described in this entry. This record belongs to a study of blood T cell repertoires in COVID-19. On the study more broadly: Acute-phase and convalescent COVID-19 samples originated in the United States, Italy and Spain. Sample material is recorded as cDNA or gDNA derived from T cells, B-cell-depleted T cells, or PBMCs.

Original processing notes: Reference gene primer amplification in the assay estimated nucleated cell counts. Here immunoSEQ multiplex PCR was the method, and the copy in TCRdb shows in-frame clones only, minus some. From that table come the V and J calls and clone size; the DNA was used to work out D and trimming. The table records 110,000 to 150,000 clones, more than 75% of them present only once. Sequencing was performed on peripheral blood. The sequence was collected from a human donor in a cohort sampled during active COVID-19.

The CDR3 nucleotides are TGTGCCAGTAGGAGCGACAGGGCGGTCGGCACCGGGGAGCTGTTTTTT. Translated, it gives CASRSDRAVGTGELFF. This chain connects TRBV19 to TRBJ2-2; 7 bases map to TRBD1. The CDR3 is made up of 16 amino acids. Germline V gives CDR1 LNHDA, CDR2 SQIVND (reference sequence). J lost 4 bases, V lost 6 bases, and 11 bases had no gene match.